This is a list of T cell receptor beta chains from one sample in a study of early T cells in non-severe SARS-CoV-2 infection. TCRdb processed the 5' RACE reads anew with MiXCR; each CDR3 protein has one entry. The table has fewer than 90,000 distinct CDR3 sequences, 14% seen once. The sample taken for sequencing was whole blood. The receptors derive from an adult who was a healthcare worker with PCR-confirmed SARS-CoV-2 infection or an uninfected control (not recorded which). Both conserved end residues are part of each CDR3. Each record gives: clone size, V gene, J gene, D gene, CDR3 DNA, CDR3 protein. A D gene is named only where the DNA matches it firmly. Some rows have no size entry. The others give once, few or many, or a class for an expanded clone.

>.|TRBV6-6|TRBJ2-1|TRBD2
TGTGCCAGCACCAACCTCGCTAGCGGGGGTAACAATGAGCAGTTCTTC
CASTNLASGGNNEQFF
>few|TRBV7-8|TRBJ1-2|.
TGTGCCAGCAGCTTAGAATCCCGCCGGGCTAACTATGGCTACACCTTC
CASSLESRRANYGYTF
>few|TRBV12-3/TRBV12-4|TRBJ2-7|.
TGTGCCAGCAGTTTTATAGGATTGACCTACGAGCAGTACTTC
CASSFIGLTYEQYF
>few|TRBV28|TRBJ2-1|.
TGTGCCAGCAGTGTTACCTCCTTGGGGTACAATGAGCAGTTCTTC
CASSVTSLGYNEQFF
>once|TRBV5-1|TRBJ2-7|TRBD1
TGCGCCAGCAGCTTATTGCAGGGGGCCGAGTACGAGCAGTACTTC
CASSLLQGAEYEQYF
>.|TRBV27|TRBJ1-5|.
TGTGCCAGCAGAACTCTAGATCAGCCCCAGCATTTT
CASRTLDQPQHF
>.|TRBV20-1|TRBJ2-5|TRBD2
TGCAGTGCTAGACGTCCAGCGGGGGAACTATTAGAGACCCAGTACTTC
CSARRPAGELLETQYF
>many|TRBV6-1|TRBJ1-6|.
TGTGCCAGCAGTGAAAGTCCTGCAAATTCACCCCTCCACTTT
CASSESPANSPLHF
>many|TRBV7-9|TRBJ2-3|TRBD2
TGTGCCAGCCGGGAGGAGGATTTT
CASREEDF
>few|TRBV7-6|TRBJ2-5|.
TGTGCCAGCAGCCCGATCGACACCTTCGCGGGGGAGACCCAGTACTTC
CASSPIDTFAGETQYF
>few|TRBV6-6|TRBJ2-3|.
TGTGCCAGCAGTTACGAGGGTCATGGCGCAGATACGCAGTATTTT
CASSYEGHGADTQYF
>.|TRBV27|TRBJ2-5|TRBD1
TGTGCCAGCAGTCCACGGACAGGAATGAAAGAGACCCAGTACTTC
CASSPRTGMKETQYF
>few|TRBV10-3|TRBJ2-7|.
TGTGCCATCAGTGAGTCGAAGGGGATCGGCTCCTACGAGCAGTACTTC
CAISESKGIGSYEQYF
>.|TRBV12-3/TRBV12-4|TRBJ1-5|TRBD1
TGTGCCAGCAGTACTAACAGGGGTTTTAGCAATCAGCCCCAGCATTTT
CASSTNRGFSNQPQHF
>.|TRBV15|TRBJ2-2|.
TGTGCCACCAGCAGAGAGGTACCCACCGGGGAGCTGTTTTTT
CATSREVPTGELFF
>few|TRBV12-3/TRBV12-4|TRBJ1-2|.
TGTGCCAGCAGTTTCGATAGCTTTTATAACTATGGCTACACCTTC
CASSFDSFYNYGYTF
>.|TRBV28|TRBJ2-7|.
TGTGCCAGCAGTTCCTCCGGGACCCCGGACGCCTACGAGCAGTACTTC
CASSSSGTPDAYEQYF
>.|TRBV7-7|TRBJ1-3|.
TGTGCCAGCAGCTTAGGAAGAAGACCGGGGAGAAGCTCTGGAAACACCATATATTTT
CASSLGRRPGRSSGNTIYF
>.|TRBV12-3/TRBV12-4|TRBJ1-1|.
TGTGCCAGCAGTGTCCAGATTGGGAACACTGAAGCTTTCTTT
CASSVQIGNTEAFF
>.|TRBV5-1|TRBJ2-6|TRBD1
TGCGCCAGCAGCGGAATACAGGGGTCTGGGGCCAACGTCCTGACTTTC
CASSGIQGSGANVLTF
>.|TRBV29-1|TRBJ2-7|.
TGCAGCGTCGGGGTGGTCGTCGGCTACGAGCAGTACTTC
CSVGVVVGYEQYF
>.|TRBV29-1|TRBJ2-3|TRBD1
TGCAGCGTTGGACAGGGGGCCACAGATACGCAGTATTTT
CSVGQGATDTQYF
>.|TRBV7-9|TRBJ1-4|TRBD1
TGTGCCAGCAGCGGGACAGTTGCAACTAATGAAAAACTGTTTTTT
CASSGTVATNEKLFF
>.|TRBV20-1|TRBJ2-7|.
TGCAGTGCGGGTTCCGTGGAGGGGGATCCCTACGAGCAGTACTTC
CSAGSVEGDPYEQYF
>.|TRBV29-1|TRBJ2-6|TRBD1
TGCAGCGTTGGGGACAGGCTCTCTGGGGCCAACGTCCTGACTTTC
CSVGDRLSGANVLTF
>.|TRBV7-6|TRBJ1-3|.
TGTGCCAGCAGCTTAGCAAACAGTGGATCTGGAAACACCATATATTTT
CASSLANSGSGNTIYF
>few|TRBV20-1|TRBJ2-3|.
TGCAGTGCTAGAGATCGGGGACGCCTAGATACGCAGTATTTT
CSARDRGRLDTQYF
>many|TRBV4-2|TRBJ1-5|.
TGTGCCAGCAGCCAAGGTCCCGGGACGGGGAATCAGCCCCAGCATTTT
CASSQGPGTGNQPQHF
>.|TRBV7-9|TRBJ1-1|.
TGTGCCAGCAGCTTTTCTACGAACACTGAAGCTTTCTTT
CASSFSTNTEAFF
>many|TRBV7-3|TRBJ1-6|.
TGTGCCAGCAGCTTAACAAGCTCCTATAATTCACCCCTCCACTTT
CASSLTSSYNSPLHF
>few|TRBV29-1|TRBJ1-1|.
TGCAGCGTTAAAGAGTACACTGAAGCTTTCTTT
CSVKEYTEAFF
>.|TRBV11-1|TRBJ2-2|TRBD2
TGTGCCAGCAGCTCGACTAGCGTATGGAACACCGGGGAGCTGTTTTTT
CASSSTSVWNTGELFF
>few|TRBV3-1|TRBJ2-2|.
TGTGCCAGCAGCCAGCTCCCGCGGAACACCGGGGAGCTGTTTTTT
CASSQLPRNTGELFF
>.|TRBV7-9|TRBJ2-2|.
TGTGCCAGCAACCAAGGGCAGGCGAACACCGGGGAGCTGTTTTTT
CASNQGQANTGELFF
>few|TRBV20-1|TRBJ2-5|TRBD2
TGCAGCACCACCCTAGCGGGGATTGAAGAGACCCAGTACTTC
CSTTLAGIEETQYF
>few|TRBV29-1|TRBJ1-2|TRBD1
TGCAGCGTGGGGACAGGAGATGGCTACACCTTC
CSVGTGDGYTF
>few|TRBV7-2|TRBJ2-3|TRBD2
TGTGCCAGCAGCTTAGTAGCCAGCGGGGGTAGCACAGATACGCAGTATTTT
CASSLVASGGSTDTQYF
>few|TRBV19|TRBJ2-7|.
TGTGCCAGTAGTATAGATTGGGGGCGCCGCGAGCAGTACTTC
CASSIDWGRREQYF
>many|TRBV6-1|TRBJ1-1|.
TGTGCCAGCAGTGAATATACGGAGAACACTGAAGCTTTCTTT
CASSEYTENTEAFF
>once|TRBV6-2/TRBV6-3|TRBJ1-2|.
TGTGCCAGCAGGACCACAGGGACGCTCTATGGCTACACCTTC
CASRTTGTLYGYTF
>few|TRBV24-1|TRBJ2-3|TRBD2
TGTGCCACCAGTGCAGACCCTCGGCGGGGGAAATTCACAGATACGCAGTATTTT
CATSADPRRGKFTDTQYF
>.|TRBV18|TRBJ2-3|.
TGTGCCAGCTCACCACTGCCTTCCACAGATACGCAGTATTTT
CASSPLPSTDTQYF
>.|TRBV6-1|TRBJ1-1|.
TGTGCCAGCAGTGAGGGGGGGGCCTTGAACACTGAAGCTTTCTTT
CASSEGGALNTEAFF